Listed below are T cell receptor beta chains from one sample, sequenced in a study of blood T cell repertoires in COVID-19. The table came from immunoSEQ multiplex PCR; TCRdb's copy has only in-frame clones and leaves some out. The sample shows fewer than 90,000 clones, roughly nine tenths of them seen only once. Source material: peripheral blood. The receptors derive from a man in his fifties or sixties with active or convalescent COVID-19. Each CDR3 is given with its conserved first and last residue. The D gene is left open where the match is weak. Clone size, where shown, is once, few, many, or a class for clones that have expanded.

DNA,CDR3,J,D,size,V
TGTGCCAGCAGCCCGACAGGGGAGGGCAACACCATATATTTT,CASSPTGEGNTIYF,TRBJ1-3,TRBD1,.,TRBV9
TGTGCCAGCAGCCGCTGGGGGGCTGGAAACACCATATATTTT,CASSRWGAGNTIYF,TRBJ1-3,.,few,TRBV5-4
TGCGCCAGCAGCCAGGGGGCGGAGCAGTTCTTC,CASSQGAEQFF,TRBJ2-1,.,.,TRBV4-1
TGTGCCACCAGTGATTCGGGGGACAATGAGCAGTTCTTC,CATSDSGDNEQFF,TRBJ2-1,.,.,TRBV24-1
TGTGCCAGCAGTTTGCTACCCTCACACACCTTC,CASSLLPSHTF,TRBJ1-2,.,.,TRBV12-3/TRBV12-4
TGTGCCAGCAGTCCTCCCCTGTTCGAGCAGTACTTC,CASSPPLFEQYF,TRBJ2-7,.,.,TRBV28
TGTGCCAGCAGCCATCTGGGACAGGGTAATTCACCCCTCCACTTT,CASSHLGQGNSPLHF,TRBJ1-6,TRBD1,.,TRBV3-1/TRBV3-2
TGTGCCAGCAGTTTAAAAGGGGCGGTCACAGATACGCAGTATTTT,CASSLKGAVTDTQYF,TRBJ2-3,.,.,TRBV27
TGTGCCAGCAGTTTCCCAATGGGGGACAGGGGTACCCTCTATGGCTACACCTTC,CASSFPMGDRGTLYGYTF,TRBJ1-2,TRBD1,.,TRBV28
TGTGCCTGGAGTGGCAGTTACCTAGGAGAGCAGTACTTC,CAWSGSYLGEQYF,TRBJ2-7,.,.,TRBV30
TGTGCCAGCAGCCTCACCGGGGGGGGCTACGGCTACACCTTC,CASSLTGGGYGYTF,TRBJ1-2,.,.,TRBV7-9
TGTGCCACCAGTCAAGGGGTAGATGGCTACACCTTC,CATSQGVDGYTF,TRBJ1-2,.,few,TRBV24-1
TGTGCCAGCAGCCACGGGACAGGGGGCTCTGGGGCCAACGTCCTGACTTTC,CASSHGTGGSGANVLTF,TRBJ2-6,TRBD1,once,TRBV5-4
TGTGCCAGCAGTCCACAGGGGGCGATGCAGTTCTTC,CASSPQGAMQFF,TRBJ2-1,TRBD1,.,TRBV6-5
TGTGCCAGCAGCCAAAGACCACAGGGAACCTACGAGCAGTACTTC,CASSQRPQGTYEQYF,TRBJ2-7,.,.,TRBV5-6
TGTGCCAGCAGCCCCGCTGGTGGGGCGGGGATGAGAGAGACCCAGTACTTC,CASSPAGGAGMRETQYF,TRBJ2-5,.,few,TRBV7-6
TGCGCCAGCAGCCGGGGACAGGGGATAGATACGCAGTATTTT,CASSRGQGIDTQYF,TRBJ2-3,TRBD1,.,TRBV5-1
TGTGCCAGTAGTATAGATCCGACAGGGGGCCGATACAATGAGCAGTTCTTC,CASSIDPTGGRYNEQFF,TRBJ2-1,TRBD1,.,TRBV19
TGTGCCAGCAGCTTGACAGGGGTTCAGCCCCAGCATTTT,CASSLTGVQPQHF,TRBJ1-5,TRBD1,.,TRBV5-5
TGTGCCTGGAAACAGCAGGGACTAGCGGCAGATACGCAGTATTTT,CAWKQQGLAADTQYF,TRBJ2-3,TRBD2,.,TRBV30
TGTGCCATCAGTGAGGGGGGGACAGATACGCAGTATTTT,CAISEGGTDTQYF,TRBJ2-3,.,.,TRBV10-3
TGTGCCAGCACCGGACAGAAGAACACTGAAGCTTTCTTT,CASTGQKNTEAFF,TRBJ1-1,.,.,TRBV6-5
TGTGCCAGCAGCCTTAGCCAGGGCCAGCAAGAGACCCAGTACTTC,CASSLSQGQQETQYF,TRBJ2-5,.,.,TRBV3-1/TRBV3-2
TGTGCCAGCAGCCTCCGGGACACCCACGGCGAGCAGTACTTC,CASSLRDTHGEQYF,TRBJ2-7,.,.,TRBV5-6
TGTGCCAGCCAAGGACAGAGAGACAATGAGCAGTTCTTC,CASQGQRDNEQFF,TRBJ2-1,.,.,TRBV18
TGTGCCAGCAGCCGACAGGGGCTGTGGGATGAGCAGTACTTC,CASSRQGLWDEQYF,TRBJ2-7,TRBD1,.,TRBV27
TGTGCCAGCAGCCAAGTTGGTCTACGCTATGGCTACACCTTC,CASSQVGLRYGYTF,TRBJ1-2,.,.,TRBV3-1/TRBV3-2
TGTGCCAGCAGTCCCGGACATAATGCAGATACGCAGTATTTT,CASSPGHNADTQYF,TRBJ2-3,.,.,TRBV28
TGCGCCAGCAGCCAAGATGTCCGGCAGGGGGGAAACACCATATATTTT,CASSQDVRQGGNTIYF,TRBJ1-3,.,.,TRBV4-3
TGCGCCAGCAGCCCGGGACAGAATTCACCCCTCCACTTT,CASSPGQNSPLHF,TRBJ1-6,TRBD1,.,TRBV5-1
TGTGCCAGCAGTTACGGTGGGCCTAATGAAAAACTGTTTTTT,CASSYGGPNEKLFF,TRBJ1-4,.,.,TRBV6-5
TGTGCCATCAGTGACCGGGGGGAAAAACTGTTTTTT,CAISDRGEKLFF,TRBJ1-4,.,.,TRBV10-3
TGTGCCAGCAGCTTAGAAGGCGGAGATACGCAGTATTTT,CASSLEGGDTQYF,TRBJ2-3,.,.,TRBV11-3
TGTGCCAGCAGCTTGCGACTAGCGGGGGGCTCTAGGAATGAGCAGTTCTTC,CASSLRLAGGSRNEQFF,TRBJ2-1,TRBD2,few,TRBV7-8
TGTGCCAGCACCACCGCCGGGACAGATTACAATGAGCAGTTCTTC,CASTTAGTDYNEQFF,TRBJ2-1,TRBD1,.,TRBV28
TGTGCCAGTAGTAGGACAGGGGGTAATCAGCCCCAGCATTTT,CASSRTGGNQPQHF,TRBJ1-5,TRBD1,few,TRBV19
TGTGCCAGTACCTCTTCCTGGGGACAGGGTGGTCAGCCCCAGCATTTT,CASTSSWGQGGQPQHF,TRBJ1-5,TRBD1,.,TRBV19
TGTGCCAGCAGCTTGGGGCAGGGGCTCTCTGGCACTGAAGCTTTCTTT,CASSLGQGLSGTEAFF,TRBJ1-1,.,.,TRBV5-4
TGTGCCAGCAGCTTTAAGGGGCCTGGGGCCAACGTCCTGACTTTC,CASSFKGPGANVLTF,TRBJ2-6,.,.,TRBV5-5
TGTGCCACCCAGGGACAGGGAAGTCAGCCCCAGCATTTT,CATQGQGSQPQHF,TRBJ1-5,TRBD1,.,TRBV24-1
TGTGCCAGCAGTTCCGGACGGGGTGAGCAGTTCTTC,CASSSGRGEQFF,TRBJ2-1,.,.,TRBV28
TGCGCTTCCCAGGGGGACAGGGAGACTGAAGCTTTCTTT,CASQGDRETEAFF,TRBJ1-1,TRBD1,.,TRBV10-1
TGTGCCACCAGCAGAGTAGGAACAGGGGGATTCTCTCATCAGCCCCAGCATTTT,CATSRVGTGGFSHQPQHF,TRBJ1-5,TRBD1,.,TRBV15
TGCGCCAGCAGCTTGGGACAGGGAGGAAATGAGCAGTTCTTC,CASSLGQGGNEQFF,TRBJ2-1,.,.,TRBV5-1
TGTGCCAGCAGCCAAGGGGGCGGCGGGGAGCTGTTTTTT,CASSQGGGGELFF,TRBJ2-2,.,.,TRBV3-1/TRBV3-2
TGTGCCAGCAGTGAAAGGGCAGGGGGCAACACTGAAGCTTTCTTT,CASSERAGGNTEAFF,TRBJ1-1,TRBD1,.,TRBV2
TGTGCCAGCAGCCAACGACTAGCAGTTGTTGAGACCCAGTACTTC,CASSQRLAVVETQYF,TRBJ2-5,TRBD2,.,TRBV3-1/TRBV3-2
TGTGCCAGCAGCCCGGGGACTCGAAAAGAGACCCAGTACTTC,CASSPGTRKETQYF,TRBJ2-5,.,.,TRBV3-1/TRBV3-2
TGCAGTGCTAGTCCCGCAGGGTCCAGTAATTCACCCCTCCACTTT,CSASPAGSSNSPLHF,TRBJ1-6,.,.,TRBV20-1
TGTGCCAGCAGCCAAGATAAAGGGGGCGAGCAGTACTTC,CASSQDKGGEQYF,TRBJ2-7,.,.,TRBV3-1/TRBV3-2
TGTGCCACCAGTGCCGGGTTGGGCAATCAGCCCCAGCATTTT,CATSAGLGNQPQHF,TRBJ1-5,.,.,TRBV24-1
TGTGCCAGCGGGGAACAGGGACACTATGGCTACACCTTC,CASGEQGHYGYTF,TRBJ1-2,.,.,TRBV28
TGCGCCAGCAGAACCGGGACAGGGCTCTCCACAGATACGCAGTATTTT,CASRTGTGLSTDTQYF,TRBJ2-3,TRBD1,once,TRBV10-2
TGTGCCAGCAGTGTACAGGGATATACTGAAGCTTTCTTT,CASSVQGYTEAFF,TRBJ1-1,.,.,TRBV2